These 30 T cell receptor beta chains came from one sample sequenced in a study of response to subunit inactivated influenza vaccine. Via MiXCR, TCRdb re-called the RT-PCR reads, giving one row per CDR3 protein. Found here are 400,000 to 550,000 distinct CDR3 sequences, less than 30% of them singletons; the top ten hold approximately 2%. The specimen was CD4+ T cells sorted from PBMCs, collected about 5 days after vaccination. The receptors were gathered from a man aged 45-60 years who received an inactivated influenza vaccine.

This sequence joins TRBV20-1 and TRBJ2-1; 10 nucleotides line up with TRBD2. Germline CDR1 DFQATT, CDR2 SNEGSKA (reference sequence). This CDR3 has 14 residues. Trimming took 5 bases from V and 5 from J; bases not matched to a gene: 6. DNA of the CDR3: TGCAGTGCTGAAAGCGGGGGGGCCGACAATGAGCAGTTCTTC. Protein product: CSAESGGADNEQFF.

This clonotype was seen repeatedly, ten times or more. V and J are TRBV5-1 and TRBJ2-5; D gene unclear. V lost 0 bases and J 1 base, leaving 7 bases between the germline ends. Germline V gene sequence: CDR1 SGHRS, CDR2 YFSETQ. The CDR3 covers 14 residues. CDR3 in DNA: TGCGCCAGCAGCTTGGGAGGTGTCCAAGAGACCCAGTACTTC. Protein sequence: CASSLGGVQETQYF.

CDR3 sequence reads: CATSDSPTGWNEQFF. In DNA form, the CDR3 reads TGTGCCACCAGTGATTCCCCGACAGGGTGGAATGAGCAGTTCTTC. The genes are TRBV24-1 and TRBJ2-1, with TRBD1 matching over 7 bases. CDR1 and CDR2 (germline): KGHDR, SFDVKD. There are 15 residues in the CDR3. V lost 2 bases to trimming and J lost 7 bases; unmatched junction nucleotides: 7.

The CDR3 protein is CASSQDYYLSSYNEQFF. In nucleotides, the CDR3 is TGCGCCAGCAGCCAAGATTATTACCTAAGCTCCTACAATGAGCAGTTCTTC. V usage is TRBV4-3 and J usage is TRBJ2-1, with D unresolved. V was trimmed by 0 bases and J by 0 bases, leaving 12 bases between them. Germline CDR1 and CDR2: LGHNA and YSLEER. The CDR3 totals 17 residues.

The V call is TRBV12-3 or TRBV12-4, the J call TRBJ2-3; no clear D gene. V was shortened by 5 bases and J by 8 bases, with 11 bases between the two germline ends. The CDR3 is 12 residues long. CDR3 DNA: TGTGCCAGCAGTGGGCAAGGCCCTACGCAGTATTTT. Translating gives CASSGQGPTQYF.

V and J are TRBV7-9 and TRBJ2-3, with TRBD2 as a possible D gene (7 bases). The V gene lost 6 bases and the J gene lost 0 bases, with 13 bases spanning the gap. The germline CDR1 and CDR2 sequences are SEHNR and FQNEAQ (reference sequence). CDR3 length: 15 residues. The CDR3 is CASSPRGASTDTQYF. Written as DNA, the CDR3 is TGTGCCAGCAGTCCCCGGGGGGCCAGCACAGATACGCAGTATTTT.

The chain is built from TRBV12-3 or TRBV12-4 and TRBJ1-5, with a tentative D call TRBD1 (5 bases). This CDR3 has 15 amino acids. V lost 3 bases and J lost 1, with 10 bases in between. In DNA, the CDR3 is TGTGCCAGCAGTTTCCAGGGAGGGAGCAATCAGCCCCAGCATTTT. Its translation: CASSFQGGSNQPQHF.

In its sample, this clonotype was seen a few times. The chain recombines TRBV11-2 with TRBJ1-2, with D possibly matching TRBD1 (5 bases). CDR1 is SGHAT and CDR2 is FQNNGV in the germline V gene. This CDR3 has 15 residues. Trimming shortened V by 4 bases and J by 5 bases, and 17 bases separated the two germline ends. The chain's CDR3 is CASSSGPGSGYGYTF. In nucleotides, the CDR3 is TGTGCCAGCAGCTCCGGACCAGGGAGTGGATATGGCTACACCTTC.

The gene calls are TRBV5-1 and TRBJ2-5; 7 nucleotides agree with TRBD1. CDR1 and CDR2 (germline): SGHRS, YFSETQ. The CDR3 length is 13 residues. V lost 4 bases, J lost 6 bases, and 6 bases stayed unmatched. CDR3 DNA: TGCGCCAGCAGCCGCGACAGGGTACAGACCCAGTACTTC. It is translated as CASSRDRVQTQYF.

This chain links TRBV12-3 or TRBV12-4 with TRBJ1-6; D unresolved. The CDR3 is 13 amino acids. Deletions cut 5 bases from V and 7 bases from J, with 9 bases between. CDR3 protein: CASSPQINSPLHF. CDR3 bases: TGTGCCAGCAGTCCCCAAATCAATTCACCCCTCCACTTT.

This rearrangement joins TRBV5-5 to TRBJ2-7; D call uncertain. This CDR3 is built from 14 residues. V was shortened by 3 bases and J by 2 bases, with 12 bases between the two germline ends. Per the germline V gene, CDR1 is SGHKS and CDR2 is YYEKEE (reference sequence). CDR3 sequence (DNA): TGTGCCAGCAGCTCCGACATATACCCCTACGAGCAGTACTTC. It yields the protein CASSSDIYPYEQYF.

The chain uses TRBV2 and TRBJ2-7; TRBD1 matches 7 bases. The CDR3 runs 12 residues. Germline V gives CDR1 SNHLY, CDR2 FYNNEI. Germline trimming cut 4 bases from V and 6 bases from J; bases unmatched to any gene: 3. In nucleotides, the CDR3 is TGTGCCAGCAGTGGACAGGGTTTCGAGCAGTACTTC. Translating gives CASSGQGFEQYF.

This chain uses TRBV29-1 with TRBJ2-5; D is perhaps TRBD1 (5 bases). V lost 6 bases to trimming and J lost 4 bases, with 21 bases between them. Germline-derived CDR1 and CDR2 are SQVTM and ANQGSEA. The CDR3 sequence is 15 residues long. The CDR3 DNA reads TGCAGCGTCGCTCGAGGTGCAGGGTATGGAGAGACCCAGTACTTC. The encoded protein is CSVARGAGYGETQYF.

In this sample, this clonotype turned up a few times. Here the CDR3 DNA reads TGCAGCGTTGCCCGAATGGAGCGGGGCGAGCAGTACTTC. Translation: CSVARMERGEQYF. The chain is built from TRBV29-1 and TRBJ2-7; 7 positions agree with TRBD2. Germline V gene sequence: CDR1 SQVTM, CDR2 ANQGSEA. V lost 4 bases and J lost 6; bases outside the gene matches: 9. The CDR3 sequence is 13 residues long.

This clonotype was found many times. The V and J genes are TRBV7-9 and TRBJ1-5; D call uncertain. Trimming removed 6 bases from V and 2 bases from J, with 8 bases in between. The germline CDR1 and CDR2 sequences are SEHNR and FQNEAQ (reference sequence). This CDR3 spans 13 amino acids. The CDR3 protein is CASSPGGNQPQHF. The CDR3 region has the DNA TGTGCCAGCAGTCCGGGAGGCAATCAGCCCCAGCATTTT.

The chain's CDR3 is CASSYSDRAAQPQHF. CDR3 nucleotides: TGTGCCAGCAGCTACTCGGACAGGGCTGCTCAGCCCCAGCATTTT. The chain is built from TRBV7-2 and TRBJ1-5, with 8 bases fitting TRBD1. Unmatched junction bases numbered 8, after V lost 4 bases and J lost 6 bases. In germline, CDR1 is SGHTA, CDR2 FQGNSA. This CDR3 comprises 15 residues.

The rearrangement joins TRBV28 to TRBJ1-2; D gene uncertain. The germline V and J ends were trimmed by 4 bases and 8 bases, with 11 bases remaining between them. The CDR3 consists of 12 residues. Germline V gives CDR1 MDHEN, CDR2 SYDVKM. The CDR3 loop is CASSSATKGYTF. The CDR3 nucleotides are TGTGCCAGCAGTTCGGCCACAAAAGGCTACACCTTC.

Only a few counts were recorded for this clonotype. The V gene is TRBV14, the J gene TRBJ2-7, with D possibly called TRBD1 or TRBD2 (5 bases each). This CDR3 has 15 amino acids. Trimming took 4 bases from V and 4 from J, leaving 17 bases between them. Germline V gene lookup returns CDR1 SGHDN and CDR2 FVKESK. Written as DNA, the CDR3 is TGTGCCAGCAGCCGAACCTCACTGTGGGGGTACGAGCAGTACTTC. Translating gives CASSRTSLWGYEQYF.

V is TRBV27 and J is TRBJ1-5; D is uncertain. Trimming removed 2 bases at V and 2 bases at J, with 10 bases between. Germline V CDR1 and CDR2: MNHEY, SMNVEV (reference sequence). The CDR3 spans 15 residues. CDR3 loop: CASSLGVAGNQPQHF. The CDR3 DNA reads TGTGCCAGCAGTTTAGGTGTGGCAGGCAATCAGCCCCAGCATTTT.

This clonotype was recorded only once. The V call is TRBV28, the J call TRBJ2-5; D is perhaps TRBD1 (5 bases). CDR1 is MDHEN, CDR2 SYDVKM, per germline. V was pared by 6 bases and J by 5 bases, with 10 bases between. This CDR3 is built from 12 residues. The CDR3 sequence is CASRQGAETQYF. CDR3 nucleotide sequence: TGTGCCAGCAGGCAGGGTGCGGAGACCCAGTACTTC. Full variable domain (outside the CDR3, taken from reference TRBV28 and TRBJ2-5): DVKVTQSSRYLVKRTGEKVFLECVQDMDHENMFWYRQDPGLGLRLIYFSYDVKMKEKGDIPEGYSVSREKKERFSLILESASTNQTSMYLCASRQGAETQYFGPGTRLLVL.

The CDR3, as DNA: TGTGCCAGCAGTCCGTATAAGCACCCCAGGGTAGAGACCCAGTACTTC. Protein: CASSPYKHPRVETQYF. V is TRBV12-3 or TRBV12-4 and J is TRBJ2-5; D possibly corresponds to TRBD1 (5 bases). The CDR3 has 16 amino acids. Between the trimmed V and J ends, which lost 5 bases and 4 bases, there was a span of 20 bases.

The V gene is TRBV11-2, the J gene TRBJ2-7; 11 bases agree with TRBD2. Trimming removed 5 bases from V and 3 bases from J; junction bases left unmatched: 12. Germline CDR1 reads SGHAT; CDR2 reads FQNNGV. This CDR3 has 17 amino acids. The CDR3 here is CASSISYTSGSFYEQYF. The CDR3 nucleotides read TGTGCCAGCAGCATTAGTTATACTAGCGGGAGCTTCTACGAGCAGTACTTC.

This clonotype was counted only a few times. J is TRBJ1-4 and V is TRBV5-1; a possible D gene is TRBD1 (5 bases). The germline gives CDR1 SGHRS, CDR2 YFSETQ. This CDR3 is built from 15 residues. The V gene lost 4 bases and the J gene lost 8 bases, with 18 bases spanning the gap. The CDR3 sequence: CASSLWGRENEKLFF. DNA of the CDR3: TGCGCCAGCAGCCTGTGGGGGAGGGAGAACGAAAAACTGTTTTTT.

CDR3 nucleotides: TGCGCCAGCAGCCAAAATGGGGCCGGAACCTACGAGCAGTACTTC. This translates into CASSQNGAGTYEQYF. V usage is TRBV4-3 and J usage is TRBJ2-7; possibly TRBD1 for D (5 bases). Germline V gene data show CDR1 as LGHNA and CDR2 as YSLEER. V shed 2 bases and J shed 2 bases, with 13 bases lying between them. There are 15 residues in the CDR3.

A few counts support this clonotype. The J gene is TRBJ1-1, the V gene TRBV29-1; D is unresolved. V was cut by 7 bases and J by 3 bases, with 12 bases left in between. The germline V gene has CDR1 SQVTM and CDR2 ANQGSEA. The CDR3 consists of 12 residues. This CDR3 is CSAETFDTEAFF. Here the CDR3 DNA reads TGCAGCGCCGAAACCTTTGACACTGAAGCTTTCTTT. The variable domain in full, completed from reference TRBV29-1 and TRBJ1-1, reads SAVISQKPSRDICQRGTSLTIQCQVDSQVTMMFWYRQQPGQSLTLIATANQGSEATYESGFVIDKFPISRPNLTFSTLTVSNMSPEDSSIYLCSAETFDTEAFFGQGTRLTVV.

A few counts support this clonotype. This chain links TRBV7-2 with TRBJ2-5; no reliable D call. V lost 2 bases and J lost 4, with 14 bases in between. The CDR3 is 15 amino acids. Germline CDR1 reads SGHTA; CDR2 reads FQGNSA. The CDR3 DNA follows: TGTGCCAGCAGCTTAAGCGTCACGAGTGGAGAGACCCAGTACTTC. Translation gives CASSLSVTSGETQYF.

This clonotype was picked up a small number of times. J is TRBJ2-2 and V is TRBV3-1; 7 positions match TRBD1. The CDR3 contains 18 residues. Germline loops: CDR1 LGHDT, CDR2 YNNKEL (reference sequence). Trimming removed 1 base from V and 3 bases from J; junction bases left unmatched: 11. The CDR3 region is CASSQVARGRGHTGELFF. CDR3 sequence (DNA): TGTGCCAGCAGCCAAGTGGCGAGGGGGCGAGGGCACACCGGGGAGCTGTTTTTT.

There are many counts of this clonotype. The chain joins TRBV7-2 to TRBJ2-1; 11 nucleotides match TRBD2. Germline CDR1 and CDR2: SGHTA and FQGNSA. This CDR3 has 15 amino acids. Trimming took 3 bases from V and 6 from J; bases not matched to a gene: 4. CDR3 nucleotide sequence: TGTGCCAGCAGCTTTAATAGCGGGAGGGGCAATGAGCAGTTCTTC. It codes for CASSFNSGRGNEQFF. Using reference TRBV7-2 and TRBJ2-1 for the parts outside the CDR3, the full variable domain is GAGVSQSPSNKVTEKGKDVELRCDPISGHTALYWYRQSLGQGLEFLIYFQGNSAPDKSGLPSDRFSAERTGGSVSTLTIQRTQQEDSAVYLCASSFNSGRGNEQFFGPGTRLTVL.

This clonotype was seen a few times. The rearrangement uses TRBV5-1 and TRBJ1-1, with TRBD1 as a possible D gene (6 bases). The CDR3 runs 14 residues. Germline V gene sequence: CDR1 SGHRS, CDR2 YFSETQ. Trimming cost V 3 bases and J 0 bases, with 9 bases left between them. CDR3 DNA: TGCGCCAGCAGCTCCAGGGGATTGAACACTGAAGCTTTCTTT. Translating it yields CASSSRGLNTEAFF.

The chain couples TRBV20-1 to TRBJ2-7; no clear D gene. This CDR3 has 11 residues. From germline, CDR1 is DFQATT and CDR2 SNEGSKA (reference sequence). Trimming stripped 2 bases from V and 4 bases from J, with 6 bases between. CDR3 DNA: TGCAGTGCTAGACAAGAGTACGAGCAGTACTTC. It translates to CSARQEYEQYF.